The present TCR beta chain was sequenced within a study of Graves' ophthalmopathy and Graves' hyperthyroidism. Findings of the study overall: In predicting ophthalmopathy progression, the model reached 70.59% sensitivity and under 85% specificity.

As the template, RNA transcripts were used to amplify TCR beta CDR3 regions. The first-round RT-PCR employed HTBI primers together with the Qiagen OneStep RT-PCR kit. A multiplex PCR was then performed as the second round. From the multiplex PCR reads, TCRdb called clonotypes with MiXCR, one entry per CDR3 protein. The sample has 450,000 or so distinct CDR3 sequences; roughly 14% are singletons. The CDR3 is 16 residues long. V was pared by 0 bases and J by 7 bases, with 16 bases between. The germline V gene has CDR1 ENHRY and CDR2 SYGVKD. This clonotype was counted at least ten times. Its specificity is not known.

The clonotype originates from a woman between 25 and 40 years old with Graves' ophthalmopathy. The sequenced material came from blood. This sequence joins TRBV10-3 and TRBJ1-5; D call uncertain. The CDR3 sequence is CAISESVSAGLQPQHF. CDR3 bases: TGTGCCATCAGTGAGTCAGTTTCAGCCGGGTTACAGCCCCAGCATTTT.